These 8 T cell receptor beta chains came from one sample sequenced in a study of molecular identifiers for immune sequencing clone quantification (dated by TCRdb to between 2018 and 2020). Library generation was performed with PCR. Sequencing took place on an Illumina HiSeq 4000. TCRdb reran the public reads through fastp at Q25 and MiXCR, keeping productive beta chains. Rows are combined by CDR3 protein, so each entry shows the most common genes and DNA. The sample yields 40,000 to 50,000 distinct CDR3 sequences; 15% to 20% were counted once. The leading ten clones occupy under 1.3% of the sample. Material: naive CD8+ T cells from blood, with Jurkat cell RNA spiked in. Taken with the paper, the label for cell subset or site translates to: FACS-sorted CD8+CD4-CCR7+CD45RA+ naive T cells. The source of these receptors is a human donor in good health. Some libraries in this study had Jurkat cell RNA spiked in.

The table lists this clonotype with many counts. The V call is TRBV12-5, the J call TRBJ1-4; D uncertain. CDR3 length: 15 residues. The germline CDR1 and CDR2 sequences are LGHNT and FRNRAP. V lost 6 bases to trimming and J lost 3 bases, with 14 bases between them. The CDR3 region has the DNA TGTGCTAGTGGCGGGGATTTCGCAGCTAATGAAAAACTGTTTTTT. It yields the protein CASGGDFAANEKLFF.

This clonotype appeared many times. This chain joins TRBV9 and TRBJ2-5, with a weak D call TRBD2 (5 bases). The CDR3 covers 15 residues. Germline CDR1 SGDLS, CDR2 YYNGEE. The ends were cut back, 4 bases at V and 5 bases at J, with 18 bases in the middle. The CDR3 nucleotides are TGTGCCAGCAGCCCATCCCCTAGCTATTTTGAGACCCAGTACTTC. Translation gives CASSPSPSYFETQYF.

This clonotype has ten or more counts. The chain joins TRBV7-6 to TRBJ2-7; 11 nucleotides align to TRBD2. This CDR3 spans 14 amino acids. Trimming removed 5 bases from V and 3 bases from J; junction bases left unmatched: 3. The germline gives CDR1 SGHVS, CDR2 FNYEAQ. The CDR3 sequence: CASSPGTSGYEQYF. The CDR3, as DNA: TGTGCCAGCAGCCCCGGGACTAGCGGCTACGAGCAGTACTTC.

On this clonotype: A much larger clonotype is one base distant, so this may be a read error. The chain recombines TRBV2 with TRBJ2-3, with a possible D match to TRBD1 (6 bases). V was cut by 6 bases and J by 0 bases, with 10 bases left in between. The CDR3 loop spans 14 amino acids. CDR1 and CDR2 (germline): SNHLY, FYNNEI. This CDR3 is CASSVGASTDTQYF. The CDR3 nucleotides read TGTGCCAGCAGCGTGGGGGCTAGCACAGATACGCAGTATTTT.

This clonotype was counted ten times or more. The rearrangement joins TRBV10-1 to TRBJ1-1, with 7 bases that match TRBD1. The CDR3 spans 13 residues. V dropped 7 bases and J dropped 6; count of bases not matched to a gene: 8. Germline lookup yields CDR1 WNHNN and CDR2 SYGVQD (reference sequence). The CDR3 region has the DNA TGCGCCAGCAATCAACACAGGGGTTCTGAAGCTTTCTTT. This gives the protein CASNQHRGSEAFF.

This clonotype came up many times. This chain connects TRBV12-3 or TRBV12-4 to TRBJ2-3, with 8 bases that match TRBD1. The CDR3 covers 15 residues. The trim removed 6 bases at V and 0 bases at J, leaving 5 bases unmatched. Here the CDR3 reads CASRPGGPSTDTQYF. CDR3 in DNA: TGTGCCAGCAGGCCAGGGGGCCCTAGCACAGATACGCAGTATTTT.

Concerning this clonotype itself: The junction does not match germline at one end; this may be a read error. This rearrangement joins TRBV23-1 to TRBJ2-4; D perhaps matches TRBD2 (6 bases). TRBV23-1 is classed as an ORF, of uncertain function. The CDR3 sequence is 11 residues long. CDR3 DNA: TGCGCCAGCAGGCAGCCGTTGGGGGGAAACTTC. Translation: CASRQPLGGNF.

This clonotype was recorded many times. The DNA for the CDR3 is TGTGCCAGCAGCTTGGGCCGTGGTGGGTACCCTTATGGCTACACCTTC. Encoded protein: CASSLGRGGYPYGYTF. The chain is built from TRBV5-6 and TRBJ1-2; no reliable D call. The germline V gene has CDR1 SGHDT and CDR2 YYEEEE. V was shortened by 0 bases and J by 5 bases, with 17 bases between the two germline ends. This CDR3 contains 16 residues. The complete variable domain, with remaining parts taken from reference TRBV5-6 and TRBJ1-2, reads DAGVTQSPTHLIKTRGQQVTLRCSPKSGHDTVSWYQQALGQGPQFIFQYYEEEERQRGNFPDRFSGHQFPNYSSELNVNALLLGDSALYLCASSLGRGGYPYGYTFGSGTRLTVV.